These 4 T cell receptor beta chains share one sample of origin, sequenced in a study of cytomegalovirus exposure and HLA in healthy donors. Vbeta (60) and Jbeta (13) primers were used in the PCR. Some clones are missing from TCRdb's copy, which holds only in-frame ones; the method was immunoSEQ multiplex PCR. The repertoire consists of 150,000 to 200,000 clones, with around 84% occurring once and the leading ten covering approximately 1.7%. The specimen was PBMCs. The source is a woman younger than 30 in good health and CMV-seronegative.

The CDR3 spells CASSDLPGSGSEVGEQFF. The DNA for the CDR3 is TGTGCCAGCAGTGACCTTCCGGGGAGCGGGAGTGAAGTGGGTGAGCAGTTCTTC. The rearrangement uses TRBV6-4 and TRBJ2-1, with 8 bases matching TRBD2. The J segment lost 9 bases and the V segment lost 2 bases, leaving 18 bases of the junction unmatched. Germline V lookup: CDR1 MRHNA, CDR2 SNTAGT. The CDR3 extends over 18 amino acids.

This chain uses TRBV30 with TRBJ1-3, with D possibly being TRBD1 (6 bases). CDR1 is GTSNPN and CDR2 is SVGIG in the germline V gene (reference sequence). The CDR3 covers 15 residues. Trimming pared 0 bases from V and 0 bases from J, leaving 9 bases between. CDR3 in amino acids: CAWSVGQSSGNTIYF. CDR3 DNA sequence: TGTGCCTGGAGTGTAGGACAGAGCTCTGGAAACACCATATATTTT.

V usage is TRBV4-1 and J usage is TRBJ2-1, with D unclear. The CDR3 contains 18 residues. With 0 bases removed from V and 0 bases from J, the gap between germline ends came to 15 bases. Looked up from germline, CDR1 is MGHRA and CDR2 is YSYEKL. This CDR3 reads CASSQDRKSFSSYNEQFF. CDR3 DNA sequence: TGCGCCAGCAGCCAAGATCGTAAGTCCTTTAGCTCCTACAATGAGCAGTTCTTC.

The chain links TRBV6-5 to TRBJ1-2; D may be TRBD1 (5 bases). Trimming pared 5 bases from V and 2 bases from J, leaving 12 bases between. CDR1 and CDR2 (germline): MNHEY, SVGAGI. The CDR3 runs to 14 residues. In DNA form, the CDR3 reads TGTGCCAGCAGTCAGGACGGGGGGAACTATGGCTACACCTTC. As protein: CASSQDGGNYGYTF.